The 27 T cell receptor beta chains below come from one sample, sequenced in a study of cytomegalovirus exposure and HLA in healthy donors. PCR was performed using 60 Vbeta and 13 Jbeta primers. Libraries were prepared by immunoSEQ multiplex PCR; TCRdb keeps only in-frame clonotypes and omits some of them. The sample contains about 100,000 clones, 79% of which appear only once. The material sequenced was PBMCs. The source of these receptors is a female donor in good health and CMV-seropositive.

V usage is TRBV4-2 and J usage is TRBJ2-7; the match to TRBD2 covers 12 bases. After removal of 3 bases from V and 3 bases from J, the junction contained 15 bases not matched to a gene. In germline, CDR1 is LGHNA, CDR2 YNFKEQ. CDR3 length: 19 amino acids. The CDR3: CASSQTGTSGSGGVYEQYF. Here the CDR3 DNA reads TGTGCCAGCAGCCAGACCGGGACTAGCGGGTCGGGAGGAGTCTACGAGCAGTACTTC.

V usage is TRBV30 and J usage is TRBJ2-3; 15 bases line up with TRBD2. CDR1 GTSNPN and CDR2 SVGIG come from the germline V gene (reference sequence). The CDR3 totals 23 residues. The J segment lost 2 bases and the V segment lost 4 bases, leaving 25 bases of the junction unmatched. CDR3: CAWIPRFHEGLAGGWVSTDTQYF. The CDR3 DNA reads as TGTGCCTGGATCCCAAGGTTCCATGAGGGACTAGCGGGAGGTTGGGTGTCCACAGATACGCAGTATTTT.

V is TRBV30 and J is TRBJ2-7; 8 bases agree with TRBD2. Per the germline V gene, CDR1 is GTSNPN and CDR2 is SVGIG (reference sequence). After removal of 0 bases from V and 2 bases from J, the junction contained 9 bases not matched to a gene. This CDR3 spans 16 amino acids. The CDR3 DNA reads as TGTGCCTGGAGTGTTTTTCGGGGGGGGCCTCCCTACGAGCAGTACTTC. It yields the protein CAWSVFRGGPPYEQYF.

The chain recombines TRBV19 with TRBJ2-5, with a tentative D call TRBD1 (5 bases). The CDR3 runs 17 residues. Between the trimmed V and J ends, which lost 0 bases and 0 bases, there was a span of 14 bases. The germline V gene has CDR1 LNHDA and CDR2 SQIVND (reference sequence). The DNA of the CDR3 is TGTGCCAGTAGTATAGATCTTAGGAGACAGAACCAAGAGACCCAGTACTTC. Its protein product is CASSIDLRRQNQETQYF.

The chain is built from TRBV18 and TRBJ2-3; D may be TRBD1 (6 bases). The CDR3 is made up of 17 amino acids. V dropped 3 bases and J dropped 1 base, with 17 bases sitting between them. Germline V gene lookup returns CDR1 KGHSH and CDR2 LQKENI. Here the CDR3 DNA reads TGTGCCAGCTCACCGACCGGGACACCCAGGGGCACAGATACGCAGTATTTT. The encoded protein is CASSPTGTPRGTDTQYF.

The V gene is TRBV9, the J gene TRBJ2-1; TRBD2 agrees at 10 bases. The V and J ends lost 0 bases and 0 bases, in that order; junction bases with no gene match: 6. The length of the CDR3 is 18 residues. Germline V gene data show CDR1 as SGDLS and CDR2 as YYNGEE. Here the CDR3 reads CASSVGLAGDSSYNEQFF. The CDR3 DNA reads as TGTGCCAGCAGCGTAGGGCTAGCGGGGGACAGCTCCTACAATGAGCAGTTCTTC. Combining the CDR3 with reference TRBV9 and TRBJ2-1 gives the whole variable domain DSGVTQTPKHLITATGQRVTLRCSPRSGDLSVYWYQQSLDQGLQFLIQYYNGEERAKGNILERFSAQQFPDLHSELNLSSLELGDSALYFCASSVGLAGDSSYNEQFFGPGTRLTVL.

The chain carries TRBV18 and TRBJ1-1; 8 bases map to TRBD1. This CDR3 spans 14 amino acids. The trim removed 4 bases at V and 4 bases at J, leaving 5 bases unmatched. CDR1 and CDR2 (germline): KGHSH, LQKENI. This CDR3 reads CASSLQGAGTEAFF. CDR3 nucleotides: TGTGCCAGCTCACTCCAGGGGGCGGGCACTGAAGCTTTCTTT.

The V call is TRBV6-5, the J call TRBJ1-2; 7 bases agree with TRBD1. Unmatched junction bases numbered 8, after V lost 5 bases and J lost 8 bases. CDR1 and CDR2 (germline): MNHEY, SVGAGI. CDR3 size: 13 residues. The CDR3 loop is CASSRGTARGYTF. The DNA of the CDR3 is TGTGCCAGCAGTCGAGGGACAGCACGGGGCTACACCTTC.

CDR3 protein: CASSPRQGKMDTQYF. The CDR3 coding sequence is TGTGCCAGCTCGCCGAGACAGGGGAAGATGGATACGCAGTATTTT. V is TRBV18 and J is TRBJ2-3, with 8 bases matching TRBD1. The CDR3 extends over 15 amino acids. The germline gives CDR1 KGHSH, CDR2 LQKENI. Trimming at V came to 6 bases and at J to 6 bases, leaving 11 bases not matched to a gene.

The chain recombines TRBV29-1 with TRBJ2-7, with 7 bases fitting TRBD1. The germline gives CDR1 SQVTM, CDR2 ANQGSEA. J was trimmed by 1 base and V by 4 bases; bases with no gene match: 1. There are 12 residues in the CDR3. The CDR3 spells CSVAGGSYEQYF. CDR3 nucleotide sequence: TGCAGCGTTGCAGGGGGATCCTACGAGCAGTACTTC.

The V call is TRBV6-5, the J call TRBJ1-6; a possible D gene is TRBD1 (5 bases). In germline, CDR1 is MNHEY, CDR2 SVGAGI. V gave up 10 bases and J gave up 9 bases, with 16 bases separating them. The CDR3 extends over 13 amino acids. The DNA for the CDR3 is TGTGCCACCCAGGGATTCGGGGGTTCACCCCTCCACTTT. This translates into CATQGFGGSPLHF.

V gene TRBV7-2 combines with J gene TRBJ2-1; D perhaps matches TRBD1 (5 bases). CDR3 length equals 13 residues. Germline CDR1 is SGHTA and CDR2 is FQGNSA. Trimming stripped 5 bases from V and 5 bases from J, with 10 bases between. Here the CDR3 reads CASSTQQDNEQFF. In DNA form, the CDR3 reads TGTGCCAGCAGCACTCAACAGGACAATGAGCAGTTCTTC. Filled out from reference TRBV7-2 and TRBJ2-1, the complete variable domain reads GAGVSQSPSNKVTEKGKDVELRCDPISGHTALYWYRQSLGQGLEFLIYFQGNSAPDKSGLPSDRFSAERTGGSVSTLTIQRTQQEDSAVYLCASSTQQDNEQFFGPGTRLTVL.

The genes are TRBV27 and TRBJ2-3, with D tentatively TRBD2 (6 bases). CDR3 size: 14 residues. Germline CDR1 reads MNHEY; CDR2 reads SMNVEV (reference sequence). Trimming took 2 bases from V and 6 from J, leaving 12 bases between them. CDR3 residues: CASSLAGSSDTQYF. The CDR3 DNA sequence: TGTGCCAGCAGTTTAGCGGGGTCCTCGGATACGCAGTATTTT.

The chain combines TRBV9 with TRBJ2-7, with 7 bases identical to TRBD2. Trimming at V came to 0 bases and at J to 0 bases, leaving 0 bases not matched to a gene. The CDR3 runs 14 residues. Germline lookup yields CDR1 SGDLS and CDR2 YYNGEE. CDR3 nucleotide sequence: TGTGCCAGCAGCGTAGTAGCGGGCTCCTACGAGCAGTACTTC. Amino acids: CASSVVAGSYEQYF.

Only one count was recorded for this clone. The rearrangement links TRBV11-2 to TRBJ2-1; possible D gene TRBD1, 5 bases. The length of the CDR3 is 15 residues. The germline CDR1 and CDR2 sequences are SGHAT and FQNNGV. V shed 5 bases and J shed 4 bases, with 15 bases lying between them. Here the CDR3 DNA reads TGTGCCAGCAGCCCGCGCCAGGGAACATACAATGAGCAGTTCTTC. As protein: CASSPRQGTYNEQFF.

This chain uses TRBV4-2 with TRBJ1-1; TRBD1 matches 9 bases. The V and J ends lost 0 bases and 14 bases, in that order; junction bases with no gene match: 7. The CDR3 is 13 residues long. Germline CDR1 and CDR2: LGHNA and YNFKEQ. Written as DNA, the CDR3 is TGTGCCAGCAGCCAAGAGGTCGGGACAGGGATGTTCTTT. Its protein is CASSQEVGTGMFF.

This clone has more than one count but fewer than ten. The chain uses TRBV4-2 and TRBJ1-2; D ambiguous. The V end lost 2 bases, the J end lost 8 bases, and 18 bases lay between the germline ends. CDR3 length: 15 residues. Per the germline V gene, CDR1 is LGHNA and CDR2 is YNFKEQ. For the CDR3, the DNA is TGTGCCAGCAGCCAACTAACCGGGATTCAGTGGGGCTACACCTTC. This translates into CASSQLTGIQWGYTF.

As for this clone: One junction end does not reproduce the germline sequence, and a read error may be involved. The chain links TRBV5-6 to TRBJ2-5, with TRBD1 as a possible D gene (5 bases). The germline gives CDR1 SGHDT, CDR2 YYEEEE. The CDR3 is made up of 15 amino acids. CDR3 nucleotide sequence: TGTGCCAGCAGTTTGGGGCCCAAGACAGTAGAGACCCAGTACTTC. This encodes CASSLGPKTVETQYF. Full variable domain (rest looked up from reference TRBV5-6 and TRBJ2-5): DAGVTQSPTHLIKTRGQQVTLRCSPKSGHDTVSWYQQALGQGPQFIFQYYEEEERQRGNFPDRFSGHQFPNYSSELNVNALLLGDSALYLCASSLGPKTVETQYFGPGTRLLVL.

The V and J genes are TRBV7-8 and TRBJ2-7; 9 bases fit TRBD1. Germline lookup yields CDR1 SGHVS and CDR2 FQNEAQ. V shed 1 base and J 3 bases; nucleotides not matched to a gene: 4. The CDR3 has 15 amino acids. The CDR3 nucleotides read TGTGCCAGCAGCTTAGAGGACAGGGGCTACTACGAGCAGTACTTC. As protein: CASSLEDRGYYEQYF.

The chain has TRBV6-1 and TRBJ1-5, with 8 bases identical to TRBD1. Germline CDR1 reads MNHNS; CDR2 reads SASEGT. The CDR3 extends over 14 amino acids. The ends lost 7 bases at V and 3 bases at J; junction bases unmatched: 5. The CDR3, as DNA: TGTGCCAGCAAGGGACAGGCGATCAATCAGCCCCAGCATTTT. It codes for CASKGQAINQPQHF.

The chain has TRBV6-1 and TRBJ1-5; 7 nucleotides agree with TRBD1. V dropped 6 bases and J dropped 5; count of bases not matched to a gene: 10. Per germline, CDR1 MNHNS and CDR2 SASEGT. This CDR3 contains 15 residues. The CDR3 here is CASSRGTDPDQPQHF. In nucleotides, the CDR3 is TGTGCCAGCAGCCGAGGGACAGACCCCGATCAGCCCCAGCATTTT.

Comments on this clone: The junction does not match germline at one end; this may be a read error. V is TRBV7-9 and J is TRBJ2-4; D is unclear. CDR1 and CDR2 from the germline V gene are SEHNR and FQNEAQ (reference sequence). The CDR3 extends over 11 amino acids. CDR3 sequence (DNA): TGTGCCAGCAGCTTGGAAAACAGTCAGTACTTC. It specifies CASSLENSQYF.

The chain recombines TRBV18 with TRBJ2-5; weak D call: TRBD1 (5 bases). Germline V gives CDR1 KGHSH, CDR2 LQKENI. V lost 4 bases to trimming and J lost 5 bases, with 14 bases between them. The CDR3 runs 14 residues. The DNA of the CDR3 is TGTGCCAGCTCACAATTAGGGGCCCAGGAGACCCAGTACTTC. It yields the protein CASSQLGAQETQYF.

V and J are TRBV5-4 and TRBJ2-2, with TRBD2 identical over 8 bases. Germline CDR1 reads SGHNT; CDR2 reads YYREEE (reference sequence). Losses at the gene ends were 4 bases for V and 6 bases for J; bases not matched to a gene: 2. The CDR3 has 13 amino acids. CDR3 region: CASSRGGAGELFF. The CDR3, as DNA: TGTGCCAGCAGCCGGGGGGGAGCCGGGGAGCTGTTTTTT.

This clone was seen a handful of times. This chain connects TRBV4-3 to TRBJ1-2; 10 bases are shared with TRBD1. V was pared by 4 bases and J by 6 bases, with 5 bases of the junction left unmatched. The CDR3 covers 14 residues. The germline CDR1 and CDR2 sequences are LGHNA and YSLEER. CDR3 region: CASSPTGGIDGYTF. The CDR3 DNA is TGCGCCAGCAGCCCGACAGGGGGCATAGATGGCTACACCTTC.

The chain carries TRBV25-1 and TRBJ2-1; D possibly corresponds to TRBD2 (5 bases). The V and J ends lost 1 base and 7 bases respectively, with 17 bases between them. The germline gives CDR1 MGHDK, CDR2 SYGVNS. The CDR3 extends over 16 amino acids. In nucleotides, the CDR3 is TGTGCCAGCAGTGAATGGGAAGCGCGAACGGGGAATGAGCAGTTCTTC. Protein sequence: CASSEWEARTGNEQFF.

This chain joins TRBV5-1 and TRBJ2-1; 9 bases map to TRBD1. The ends lost 7 bases at V and 5 bases at J; junction bases unmatched: 7. This CDR3 spans 14 amino acids. The germline V gene encodes CDR1 SGHRS and CDR2 YFSETQ. CDR3 DNA sequence: TGCGCCAGCGGCCGGGACAGGGTCAACAATGAGCAGTTCTTC. Residues: CASGRDRVNNEQFF.